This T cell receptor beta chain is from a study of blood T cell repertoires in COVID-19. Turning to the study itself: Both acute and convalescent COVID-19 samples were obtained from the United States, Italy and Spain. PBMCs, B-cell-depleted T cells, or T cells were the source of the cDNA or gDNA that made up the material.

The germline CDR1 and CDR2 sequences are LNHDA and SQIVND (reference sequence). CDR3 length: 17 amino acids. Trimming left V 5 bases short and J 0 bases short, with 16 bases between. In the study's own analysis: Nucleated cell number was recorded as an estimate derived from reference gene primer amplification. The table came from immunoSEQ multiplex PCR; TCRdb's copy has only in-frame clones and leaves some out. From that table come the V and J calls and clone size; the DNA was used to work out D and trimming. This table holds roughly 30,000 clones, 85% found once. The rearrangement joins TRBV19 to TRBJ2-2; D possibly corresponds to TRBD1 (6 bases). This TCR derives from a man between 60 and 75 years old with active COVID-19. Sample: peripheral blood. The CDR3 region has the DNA TGTGCCAGTAGTCTCAGGGGCGTAACCGCGAACACCGGGGAGCTGTTTTTT. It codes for CASSLRGVTANTGELFF.